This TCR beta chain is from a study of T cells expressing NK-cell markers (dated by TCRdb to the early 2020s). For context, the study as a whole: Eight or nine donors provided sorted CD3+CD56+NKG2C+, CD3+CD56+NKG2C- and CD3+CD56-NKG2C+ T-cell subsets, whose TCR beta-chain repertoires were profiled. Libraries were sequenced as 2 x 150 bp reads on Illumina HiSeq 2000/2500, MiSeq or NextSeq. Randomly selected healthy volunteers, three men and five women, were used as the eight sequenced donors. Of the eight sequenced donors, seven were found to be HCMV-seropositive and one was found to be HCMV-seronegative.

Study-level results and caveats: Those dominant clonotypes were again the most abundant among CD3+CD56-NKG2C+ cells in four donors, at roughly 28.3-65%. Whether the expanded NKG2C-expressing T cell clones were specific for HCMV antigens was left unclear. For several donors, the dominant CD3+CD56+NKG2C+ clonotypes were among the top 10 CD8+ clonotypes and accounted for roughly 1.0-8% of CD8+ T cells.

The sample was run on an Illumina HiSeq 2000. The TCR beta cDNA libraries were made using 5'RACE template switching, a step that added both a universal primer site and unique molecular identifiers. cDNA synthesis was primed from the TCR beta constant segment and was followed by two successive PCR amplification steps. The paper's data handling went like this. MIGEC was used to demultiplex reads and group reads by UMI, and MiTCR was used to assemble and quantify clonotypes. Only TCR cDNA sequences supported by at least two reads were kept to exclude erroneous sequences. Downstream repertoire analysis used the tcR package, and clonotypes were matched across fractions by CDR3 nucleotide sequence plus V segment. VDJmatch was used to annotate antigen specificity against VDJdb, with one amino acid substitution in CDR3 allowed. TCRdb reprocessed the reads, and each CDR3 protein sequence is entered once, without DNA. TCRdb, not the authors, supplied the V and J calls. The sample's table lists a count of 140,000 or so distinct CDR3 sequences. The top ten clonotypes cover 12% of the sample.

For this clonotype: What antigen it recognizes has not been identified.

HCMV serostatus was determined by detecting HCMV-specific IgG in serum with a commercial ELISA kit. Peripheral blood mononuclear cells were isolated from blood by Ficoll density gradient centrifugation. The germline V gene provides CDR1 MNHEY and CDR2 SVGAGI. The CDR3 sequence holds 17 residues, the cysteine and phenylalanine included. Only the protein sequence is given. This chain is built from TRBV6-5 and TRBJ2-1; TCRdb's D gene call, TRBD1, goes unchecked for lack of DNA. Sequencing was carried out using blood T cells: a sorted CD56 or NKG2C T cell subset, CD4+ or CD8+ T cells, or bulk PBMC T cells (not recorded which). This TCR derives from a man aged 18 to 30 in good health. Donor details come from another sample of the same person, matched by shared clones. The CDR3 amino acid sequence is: CASSYSIETGGNNEQFF.